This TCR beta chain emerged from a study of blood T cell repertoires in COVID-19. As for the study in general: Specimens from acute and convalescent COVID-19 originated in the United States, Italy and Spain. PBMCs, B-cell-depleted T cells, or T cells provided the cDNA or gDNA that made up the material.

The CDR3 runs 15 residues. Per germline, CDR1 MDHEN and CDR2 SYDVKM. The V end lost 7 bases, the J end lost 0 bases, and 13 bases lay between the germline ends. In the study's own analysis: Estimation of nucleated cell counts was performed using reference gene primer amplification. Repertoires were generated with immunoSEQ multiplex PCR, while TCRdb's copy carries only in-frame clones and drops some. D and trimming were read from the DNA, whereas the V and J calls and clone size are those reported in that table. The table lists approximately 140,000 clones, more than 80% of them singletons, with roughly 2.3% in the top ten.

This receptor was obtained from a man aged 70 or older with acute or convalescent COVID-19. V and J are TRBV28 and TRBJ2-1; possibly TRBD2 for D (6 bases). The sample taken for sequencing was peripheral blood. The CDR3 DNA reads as TGTGCCAGCACCGCCGGGGGTAGCTCCTACAATGAGCAGTTCTTC. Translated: CASTAGGSSYNEQFF.